This T cell receptor (beta chain) was recorded in a study of cytomegalovirus exposure and HLA in healthy donors. The PCR ran on 60 Vbeta and 13 Jbeta primers. Repertoires were generated with immunoSEQ multiplex PCR, while TCRdb's copy carries only in-frame clones and drops some. The table has 200,000 to 250,000 clones, 85% seen once. The CDR3 loop spans 14 amino acids. Trimming pared 6 bases from V and 0 bases from J, leaving 9 bases between. Looked up from germline, CDR1 is SGHDN and CDR2 is FVKESK. This clonotype originated in a girl aged 2-9 years in good health and CMV-seronegative. Sequenced sample: PBMCs. The chain joins TRBV14 to TRBJ1-3; no reliable D call. DNA for the CDR3: TGTGCCAGCAGTTTCCTTAACTCTGGAAACACCATATATTTT. Protein: CASSFLNSGNTIYF.